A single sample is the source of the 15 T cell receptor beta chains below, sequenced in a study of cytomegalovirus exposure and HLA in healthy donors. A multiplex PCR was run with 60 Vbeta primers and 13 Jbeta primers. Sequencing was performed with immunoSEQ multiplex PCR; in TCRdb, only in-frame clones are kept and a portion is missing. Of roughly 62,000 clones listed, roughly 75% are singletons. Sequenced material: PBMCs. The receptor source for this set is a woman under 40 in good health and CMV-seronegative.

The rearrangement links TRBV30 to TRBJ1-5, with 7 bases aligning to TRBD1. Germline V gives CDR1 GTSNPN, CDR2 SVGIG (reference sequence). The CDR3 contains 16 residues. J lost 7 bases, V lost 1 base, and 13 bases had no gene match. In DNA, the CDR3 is TGTGCCTGGAGTGGGTCCGGGACAGAAGGGGACCAGCCCCAGCATTTT. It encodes CAWSGSGTEGDQPQHF.

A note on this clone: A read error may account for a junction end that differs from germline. The CDR3 loop reads CASSSQKTQYF. In DNA, the CDR3 is TGCGCCAGCAGCTCCCAAAAGACCCAGTACTTC. The chain uses TRBV5-1 and TRBJ2-5, with D hard to call. CDR1 and CDR2 from the germline V gene are SGHRS and YFSETQ. This CDR3 contains 11 residues.

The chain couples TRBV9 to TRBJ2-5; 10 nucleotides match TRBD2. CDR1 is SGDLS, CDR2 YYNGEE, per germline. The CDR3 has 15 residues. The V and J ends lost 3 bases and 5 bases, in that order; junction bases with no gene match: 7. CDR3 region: CASSERSGRAETQYF. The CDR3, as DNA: TGTGCCAGCAGCGAGAGGAGCGGGAGGGCCGAGACCCAGTACTTC.

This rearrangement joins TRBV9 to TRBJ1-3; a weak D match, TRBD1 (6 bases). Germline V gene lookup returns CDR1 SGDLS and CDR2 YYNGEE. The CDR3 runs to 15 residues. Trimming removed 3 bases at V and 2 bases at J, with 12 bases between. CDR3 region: CASSARGTTGNTIYF. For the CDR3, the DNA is TGTGCCAGCAGCGCCAGGGGAACGACTGGAAACACCATATATTTT.

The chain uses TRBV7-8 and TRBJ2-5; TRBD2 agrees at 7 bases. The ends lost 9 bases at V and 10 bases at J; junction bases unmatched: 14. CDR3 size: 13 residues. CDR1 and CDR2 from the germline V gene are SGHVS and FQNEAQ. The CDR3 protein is CASAGTNPTNQYF. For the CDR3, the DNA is TGTGCCAGTGCCGGGACTAACCCTACGAACCAGTACTTC.

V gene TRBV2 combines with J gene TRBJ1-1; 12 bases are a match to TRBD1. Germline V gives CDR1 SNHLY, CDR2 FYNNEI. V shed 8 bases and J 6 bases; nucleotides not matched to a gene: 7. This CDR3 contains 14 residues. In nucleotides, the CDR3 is TGTGCCAGCGGCCGGGACAGGGGGCTTGCTGAAGCTTTCTTT. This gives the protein CASGRDRGLAEAFF.

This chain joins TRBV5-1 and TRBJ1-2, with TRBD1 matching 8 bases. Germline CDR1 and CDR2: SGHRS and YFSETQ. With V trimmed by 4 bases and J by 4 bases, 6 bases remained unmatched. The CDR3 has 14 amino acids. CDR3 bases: TGCGCCAGCAGCAGCCAGGGGGCAGGCTATGGCTACACCTTC. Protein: CASSSQGAGYGYTF.

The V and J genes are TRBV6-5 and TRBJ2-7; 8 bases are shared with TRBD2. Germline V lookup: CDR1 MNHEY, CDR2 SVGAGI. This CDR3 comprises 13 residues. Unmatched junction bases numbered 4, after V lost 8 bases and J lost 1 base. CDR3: CASGPGGSYEQYV. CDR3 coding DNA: TGTGCCAGCGGGCCGGGAGGGTCCTACGAGCAGTACGTC.

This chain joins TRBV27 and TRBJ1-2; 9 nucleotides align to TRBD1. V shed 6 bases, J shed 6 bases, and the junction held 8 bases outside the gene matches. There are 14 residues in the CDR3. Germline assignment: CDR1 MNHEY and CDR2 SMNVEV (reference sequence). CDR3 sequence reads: CASSPVGTGNGYTF. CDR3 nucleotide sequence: TGTGCCAGCAGCCCAGTTGGGACAGGGAATGGCTACACCTTC.

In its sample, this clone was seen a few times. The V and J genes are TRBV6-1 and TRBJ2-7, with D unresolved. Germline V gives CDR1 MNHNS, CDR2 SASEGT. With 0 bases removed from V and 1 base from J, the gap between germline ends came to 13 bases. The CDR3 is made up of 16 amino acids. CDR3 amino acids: CASSEALDSPSYEQYF. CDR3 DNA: TGTGCCAGCAGTGAAGCATTGGATAGCCCTTCCTACGAGCAGTACTTC.

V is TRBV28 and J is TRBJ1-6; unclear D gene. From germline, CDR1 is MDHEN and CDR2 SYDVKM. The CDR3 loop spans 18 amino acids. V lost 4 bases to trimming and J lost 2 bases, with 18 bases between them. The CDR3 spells CASSSYPGEGTYNSPLHF. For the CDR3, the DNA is TGTGCCAGCAGTTCCTACCCCGGAGAGGGAACCTATAATTCACCCCTCCACTTT.

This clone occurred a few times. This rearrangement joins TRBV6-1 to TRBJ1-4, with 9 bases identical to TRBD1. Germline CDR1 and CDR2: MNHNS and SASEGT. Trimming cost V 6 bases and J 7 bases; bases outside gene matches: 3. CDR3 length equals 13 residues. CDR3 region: CASRDRGGEKLFF. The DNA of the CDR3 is TGTGCCAGCAGGGACAGGGGCGGTGAAAAACTGTTTTTT.

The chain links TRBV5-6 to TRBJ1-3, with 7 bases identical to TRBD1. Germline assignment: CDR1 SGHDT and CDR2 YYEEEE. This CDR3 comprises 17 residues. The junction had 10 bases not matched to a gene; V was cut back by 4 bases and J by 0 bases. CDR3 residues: CASSLLTGPSSGNTIYF. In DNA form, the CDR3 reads TGTGCCAGCAGCCTATTGACAGGGCCGAGCTCTGGAAACACCATATATTTT. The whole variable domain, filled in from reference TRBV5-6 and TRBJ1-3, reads DAGVTQSPTHLIKTRGQQVTLRCSPKSGHDTVSWYQQALGQGPQFIFQYYEEEERQRGNFPDRFSGHQFPNYSSELNVNALLLGDSALYLCASSLLTGPSSGNTIYFGEGSWLTVV.

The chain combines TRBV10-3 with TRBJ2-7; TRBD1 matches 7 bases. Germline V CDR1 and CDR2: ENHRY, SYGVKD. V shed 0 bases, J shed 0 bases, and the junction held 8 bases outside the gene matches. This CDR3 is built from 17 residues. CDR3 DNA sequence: TGTGCCATCAGTGAGTCCCGAGGGGGCGGTTACTCCTACGAGCAGTACTTC. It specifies CAISESRGGGYSYEQYF.

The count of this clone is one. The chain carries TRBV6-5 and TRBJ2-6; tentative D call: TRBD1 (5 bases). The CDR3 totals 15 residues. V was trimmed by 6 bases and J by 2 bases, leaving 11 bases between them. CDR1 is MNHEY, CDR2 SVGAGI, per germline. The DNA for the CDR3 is TGTGCCAGCAGACGACAGCCAGCTGGGGCCAACGTCCTGACTTTC. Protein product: CASRRQPAGANVLTF.